The 32 T cell receptor beta chains reported below all come from one sample, sequenced in a study of blood T cell repertoires in COVID-19. Sequencing used immunoSEQ multiplex PCR; TCRdb keeps in-frame clones, though not all of them. Among more than 300,000 clones, around 88% were seen once, and the ten largest hold 1.5% to 2%. Sequenced material: peripheral blood. The source of these receptors is a woman aged 25-40 years with COVID-19, enrolled during active disease.

This chain joins TRBV4-2 and TRBJ2-3; TRBD1 matches at 10 bases. Losses at the gene ends were 1 base for V and 4 bases for J; bases not matched to a gene: 5. The CDR3 contains 16 residues. From germline, CDR1 is LGHNA and CDR2 YNFKEQ. The DNA for the CDR3 is TGTGCCAGCAGCCAAGGGGACAGGGGATTTGCAGATACGCAGTATTTT. It is translated as CASSQGDRGFADTQYF.

The chain employs TRBV2 and TRBJ2-1, with 9 bases matching TRBD1. Germline V gives CDR1 SNHLY, CDR2 FYNNEI. The CDR3 consists of 15 residues. Unmatched junction bases numbered 4, after V lost 6 bases and J lost 1 base. The CDR3 protein is CASRGQGQSYNEQFF. The DNA of the CDR3 is TGTGCCAGCAGGGGACAGGGTCAGTCCTACAATGAGCAGTTCTTC.

This CDR3 reads CASRLDSNNEQFF. CDR3 nucleotide sequence: TGTGCCAGCAGGCTAGACAGTAATAATGAGCAGTTCTTC. The chain links TRBV27 to TRBJ2-1, with a weak D call TRBD1 (5 bases). The CDR3 has 13 amino acids. From germline, CDR1 is MNHEY and CDR2 SMNVEV (reference sequence). V was pared by 6 bases and J by 7 bases, with 13 bases between.

This chain connects TRBV19 to TRBJ1-5, with a possible D match to TRBD1 (5 bases). Trimming removed 3 bases at V and 7 bases at J, with 7 bases between. This CDR3 is built from 12 residues. Germline V CDR1 and CDR2: LNHDA, SQIVND (reference sequence). The CDR3 coding sequence is TGTGCCAGTAGTATGTGGGGCCAGCCCCAGCATTTT. Translated, it gives CASSMWGQPQHF.

The rearrangement joins TRBV7-9 to TRBJ2-5; 10 bases map to TRBD2. CDR3 length equals 16 residues. Germline V gene data show CDR1 as SEHNR and CDR2 as FQNEAQ (reference sequence). The junction had 4 bases not matched to a gene; V was cut back by 1 base and J by 2 bases. In DNA, the CDR3 is TGTGCCAGCAGCTTAGTGAGTAGCGGGGGGCAAGAGACCCAGTACTTC. This encodes CASSLVSSGGQETQYF. Complete variable domain (other parts from reference TRBV7-9 and TRBJ2-5): DTGVSQNPRHKITKRGQNVTFRCDPISEHNRLYWYRQTLGQGPEFLTYFQNEAQLEKSRLLSDRFSAERPKGSFSTLEIQRTEQGDSAMYLCASSLVSSGGQETQYFGPGTRLLVL.

This clone has only one observation. The V and J genes are TRBV27 and TRBJ1-5, with D perhaps matching TRBD1 (6 bases). The CDR3 runs to 14 residues. Trimming removed 8 bases at V and 6 bases at J, with 17 bases between. CDR1 MNHEY and CDR2 SMNVEV come from the germline V gene (reference sequence). The CDR3 loop reads CASGTTGLGQPQHF. CDR3 DNA sequence: TGTGCCAGCGGTACCACAGGGCTCGGTCAGCCCCAGCATTTT.

The sample holds a few counts of this clone. The V gene is TRBV7-3, the J gene TRBJ2-1; D is possibly TRBD2 (7 bases). V was pared by 4 bases and J by 3 bases, with 13 bases between. The germline gives CDR1 SGHTA, CDR2 FQGTGA. This CDR3 is built from 15 residues. The CDR3, as DNA: TGTGCCAGCAGCTCCGGGGGAGGGGGCTACAATGAGCAGTTCTTC. Translation: CASSSGGGGYNEQFF.

The J gene is TRBJ1-3, the V gene TRBV5-6, with a tentative D call TRBD1 (6 bases). This CDR3 has 16 residues. Trimming pared 2 bases from V and 3 bases from J, leaving 15 bases between. Germline V gives CDR1 SGHDT, CDR2 YYEEEE. DNA for the CDR3: TGTGCCAGCAGCTTTTTGTCAGGGGCGCGTGGAAACACCATATATTTT. It specifies CASSFLSGARGNTIYF.

Only a few counts were recorded for this clone. The rearrangement uses TRBV11-3 and TRBJ1-1; tentatively, D is TRBD1 (6 bases). The length of the CDR3 is 14 residues. In germline, CDR1 is SGHNT, CDR2 YENEEA. V lost 5 bases, J lost 4 bases, and 14 bases lay in between. The CDR3, as DNA: TGTGCCAGCAGCCGCCGAGGGGGGGGCACTGAAGCTTTCTTT. Its translation is CASSRRGGGTEAFF.

This chain uses TRBV2 with TRBJ1-3; no clear D gene. Trimming shortened V by 4 bases and J by 0 bases, and 10 bases separated the two germline ends. This CDR3 comprises 15 residues. Looked up from germline, CDR1 is SNHLY and CDR2 is FYNNEI. CDR3 sequence (DNA): TGTGCCAGCAGTGCTTTCAGAACCTCTGGAAACACCATATATTTT. The encoded protein is CASSAFRTSGNTIYF.

The rearrangement links TRBV13 to TRBJ2-7, with 11 bases matching TRBD2. J was trimmed by 6 bases and V by 5 bases; bases with no gene match: 9. The CDR3 extends over 15 amino acids. Germline loops: CDR1 PRHDT, CDR2 FYEKMQ (reference sequence). CDR3 in DNA: TGTGCCAGCAGCCCTTTAGCGGGGGGGCACTCCGAGCAGTACTTC. Translation: CASSPLAGGHSEQYF.

The CDR3 loop is CASIDRRRQNTEAFF. The CDR3 DNA reads TGTGCCAGCATCGACCGAAGGAGGCAGAACACTGAAGCTTTCTTT. The rearrangement joins TRBV3-1 (or the pseudogene TRBV3-2) to TRBJ1-1; the D is unclear. Germline assignment: CDR1 LGHDT and CDR2 YNNKEL (reference sequence). V was trimmed by 7 bases and J by 1 base, leaving 16 bases between them. The CDR3 length is 15 residues.

This clone has more than one count but fewer than ten. The rearrangement joins TRBV11-2 to TRBJ1-1, with no clear D. Germline CDR1 is SGHAT and CDR2 is FQNNGV. With 6 bases removed from V and 0 bases from J, the gap between germline ends came to 14 bases. CDR3 length equals 15 residues. The CDR3 DNA is TGTGCCAGCAGTCCTTCGACGGGGATGAACACTGAAGCTTTCTTT. Protein: CASSPSTGMNTEAFF. Based on the CDR3 plus reference TRBV11-2 and TRBJ1-1, the full variable domain is EAGVAQSPRYKIIEKRQSVAFWCNPISGHATLYWYQQILGQGPKLLIQFQNNGVVDDSQLPKDRFSAERLKGVDSTLKIQPAKLEDSAVYLCASSPSTGMNTEAFFGQGTRLTVV.

The V call is TRBV27, the J call TRBJ1-5; tentative D call: TRBD1 (5 bases). Germline lookup yields CDR1 MNHEY and CDR2 SMNVEV (reference sequence). Trimming removed 0 bases at V and 1 base at J, with 13 bases between. The CDR3 is made up of 17 amino acids. This chain's CDR3 is CASSLSGGSGSNQPQHF. The CDR3 bases are TGTGCCAGCAGTTTATCGGGGGGATCGGGAAGCAATCAGCCCCAGCATTTT.

The gene calls are TRBV12-1 and TRBJ2-3; the table's D call of TRBD2 was not tested on the DNA. TRBV12-1 is termed a pseudogene. The CDR3 sequence is 16 residues long. CDR3 sequence: CASSPQTSGVPDTQYF. The DNA of the CDR3 is TGTGCCAGCAGCCCCCAGACTAGCGGGGTTCCAGATACGCAGTATTTT.

The chain couples TRBV7-2 to TRBJ2-1; 10 positions agree with TRBD2. The length of the CDR3 is 14 residues. With V trimmed by 6 bases and J by 11 bases, 10 bases remained unmatched. CDR1 and CDR2 (germline): SGHTA, FQGNSA. CDR3 coding DNA: TGTGCCAGCAGATTGTCTAGCGGGGGTAGGCAGCAGTTCTTC. It translates to CASRLSSGGRQQFF.

The rearrangement links TRBV5-1 to TRBJ2-7; no definite D call. This CDR3 contains 14 residues. Trimming removed 4 bases from V and 3 bases from J, with 14 bases in between. Germline V CDR1 and CDR2: SGHRS, YFSETQ. The CDR3 DNA reads TGCGCCAGCAGCGCCGAGCCGAACGACTACGAGCAGTACGTC. Amino acid sequence: CASSAEPNDYEQYV.

V is TRBV6-5 and J is TRBJ1-5; D not certain. This CDR3 is 13 amino acids long. V lost 5 bases, J lost 4 bases, and 9 bases lay in between. Germline CDR1 MNHEY, CDR2 SVGAGI. CDR3 nucleotide sequence: TGTGCCAGCAGTCTCCTCGGTAATCAGCCCCAGCATTTT. It specifies CASSLLGNQPQHF.

The rearrangement links TRBV24-1 to TRBJ1-2, with D unclear. CDR1 and CDR2 from the germline V gene are KGHDR and SFDVKD. This CDR3 has 13 amino acids. Trimming took 5 bases from V and 1 from J, leaving 7 bases between them. CDR3 DNA sequence: TGTGCCACCAGTGGGCCCTTTAACTATGGCTACACCTTC. Residues: CATSGPFNYGYTF.

The chain combines TRBV19 with TRBJ1-1; the D is unclear. Deletions cut 1 base from V and 10 bases from J, with 22 bases between. Per the germline V gene, CDR1 is LNHDA and CDR2 is SQIVND (reference sequence). There are 16 residues in the CDR3. The CDR3 is CASSIVLQTRSPRAFF. As DNA, the CDR3 is TGTGCCAGTAGTATAGTTTTGCAGACCAGGTCCCCAAGAGCTTTCTTT.

The chain uses TRBV7-2 and TRBJ2-7; D ambiguous. V lost 5 bases to trimming and J lost 3 bases, with 5 bases between them. The germline V gene encodes CDR1 SGHTA and CDR2 FQGNSA. The CDR3 length is 11 residues. CDR3 sequence: CASSPGYEQYF. The CDR3 region has the DNA TGTGCCAGCAGCCCCGGCTACGAGCAGTACTTC.

The rearrangement joins TRBV6-7 to TRBJ1-2; 7 bases are a match to TRBD1. TRBV6-7 is marked as an open reading frame, function uncertain. The CDR3 loop spans 14 amino acids. The V segment lost 7 bases and the J segment 4 bases; nucleotides outside the gene matches: 9. This chain's CDR3 is CASNGQVQGYGYTF. The DNA of the CDR3 is TGTGCCAGCAACGGACAGGTCCAAGGCTATGGCTACACCTTC.

The V gene is TRBV5-5, the J gene TRBJ2-5; 8 bases are shared with TRBD1. Germline trimming cut 5 bases from V and 5 bases from J; bases unmatched to any gene: 11. The germline CDR1 and CDR2 sequences are SGHKS and YYEKEE (reference sequence). CDR3 length: 15 residues. CDR3 region: CASRPTGVERETQYF. DNA for the CDR3: TGTGCCAGCAGGCCGACAGGGGTAGAGAGGGAGACCCAGTACTTC.

The V gene is TRBV7-2, the J gene TRBJ2-2; 8 bases are shared with TRBD2. The CDR3 consists of 16 residues. V gave up 1 base and J gave up 6 bases; unmatched junction bases: 7. The germline V gene encodes CDR1 SGHTA and CDR2 FQGNSA. The CDR3 sequence: CASSLGLAGGAGELFF. In DNA, the CDR3 is TGTGCCAGCAGCTTAGGGCTCGCGGGGGGTGCCGGGGAGCTGTTTTTT.

This clone was observed a single time. The CDR3 DNA reads as TGTGCCAGCAGCGTAGGTCTGGGGGGGATCTACGCAGATACGCAGTATTTT. This encodes CASSVGLGGIYADTQYF. V usage is TRBV9 and J usage is TRBJ2-3, with 7 bases aligning to TRBD2. Germline V lookup: CDR1 SGDLS, CDR2 YYNGEE. The V segment lost 0 bases and the J segment 4 bases; nucleotides outside the gene matches: 11. This CDR3 spans 17 amino acids. The complete variable domain, with remaining parts taken from reference TRBV9 and TRBJ2-3, reads DSGVTQTPKHLITATGQRVTLRCSPRSGDLSVYWYQQSLDQGLQFLIQYYNGEERAKGNILERFSAQQFPDLHSELNLSSLELGDSALYFCASSVGLGGIYADTQYFGPGTRLTVL.

This CDR3 reads CASRQASHSYEQYV. CDR3 DNA: TGTGCCAGTAGACAGGCCTCCCACTCCTACGAGCAGTACGTC. The V and J genes are TRBV28 and TRBJ2-7; a possible D gene is TRBD1 (6 bases). The germline CDR1 and CDR2 sequences are MDHEN and SYDVKM. The ends were cut back, 9 bases at V and 0 bases at J, with 15 bases in the middle. The CDR3 has 14 amino acids.

This sequence joins TRBV3-1 (or the pseudogene TRBV3-2) and TRBJ1-1, with D unresolved. Trimming left V 0 bases short and J 4 bases short, with 6 bases between. The CDR3 totals 13 residues. CDR1 is LGHDT and CDR2 is YNNKEL in the germline V gene (reference sequence). CDR3 coding DNA: TGTGCCAGCAGCCAAGATTACGGCACTGAAGCTTTCTTT. Translating it yields CASSQDYGTEAFF.

CDR3 amino acids: CASSLSGKNIQYF. In nucleotides, the CDR3 is TGTGCCAGCAGCTTATCAGGGAAAAACATTCAGTACTTC. The chain uses TRBV13 and TRBJ2-4; D is perhaps TRBD1 (5 bases). The CDR3 totals 13 residues. Germline CDR1 and CDR2: PRHDT and FYEKMQ (reference sequence). V was trimmed by 2 bases and J by 4 bases, leaving 6 bases between them.

The genes are TRBV13 and TRBJ1-1, with D possibly being TRBD1 (6 bases). Between the trimmed V and J ends, which lost 5 bases and 4 bases, there was a span of 11 bases. CDR1 and CDR2 from the germline V gene are PRHDT and FYEKMQ (reference sequence). CDR3 length equals 13 residues. CDR3 loop: CASSRDKGTEAFF. In nucleotides, the CDR3 is TGTGCCAGCAGCCGGGACAAAGGCACTGAAGCTTTCTTT.

The chain combines TRBV19 with TRBJ1-5; 8 bases are shared with TRBD1. The CDR3 has 13 residues. Germline V gene sequence: CDR1 LNHDA, CDR2 SQIVND (reference sequence). V trimming: 6 bases; J trimming: 3 bases; junction bases outside the gene matches: 1. The DNA for the CDR3 is TGTGCCAGTAGCAGGGGGCCCAATCAGCCCCAGCATTTT. It encodes CASSRGPNQPQHF.

The V and J genes are TRBV7-9 and TRBJ1-2, with 7 bases identical to TRBD1. V gave up 5 bases and J gave up 4 bases; unmatched junction bases: 10. The CDR3 length is 15 residues. Germline values: CDR1 SEHNR, CDR2 FQNEAQ (reference sequence). Here the CDR3 reads CASSRGDSVLYGYTF. The CDR3, as DNA: TGTGCCAGCAGCCGTGGGGACAGCGTACTCTATGGCTACACCTTC. Full variable domain (outside the CDR3, taken from reference TRBV7-9 and TRBJ1-2): DTGVSQNPRHKITKRGQNVTFRCDPISEHNRLYWYRQTLGQGPEFLTYFQNEAQLEKSRLLSDRFSAERPKGSFSTLEIQRTEQGDSAMYLCASSRGDSVLYGYTFGSGTRLTVV.

The J gene is TRBJ1-4, the V gene TRBV7-9, with 10 bases lining up with TRBD1. This CDR3 has 16 residues. After removal of 4 bases from V and 7 bases from J, the junction contained 9 bases not matched to a gene. Per the germline V gene, CDR1 is SEHNR and CDR2 is FQNEAQ (reference sequence). CDR3 region: CASSSPRTGGFEKLFF. For the CDR3, the DNA is TGTGCCAGCAGCTCCCCGCGGACAGGGGGATTTGAAAAACTGTTTTTT.